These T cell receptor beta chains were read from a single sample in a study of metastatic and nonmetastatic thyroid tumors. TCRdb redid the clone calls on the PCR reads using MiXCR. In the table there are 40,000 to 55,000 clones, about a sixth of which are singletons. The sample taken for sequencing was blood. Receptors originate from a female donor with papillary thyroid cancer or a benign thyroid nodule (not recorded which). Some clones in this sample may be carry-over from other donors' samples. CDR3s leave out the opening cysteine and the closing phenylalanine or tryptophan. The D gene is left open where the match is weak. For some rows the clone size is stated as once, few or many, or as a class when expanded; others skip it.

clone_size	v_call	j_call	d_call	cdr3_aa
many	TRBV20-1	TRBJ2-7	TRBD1	SARSDRDYEQY
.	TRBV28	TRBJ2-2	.	ASLRDQVGELF
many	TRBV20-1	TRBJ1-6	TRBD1	SASRDRGNSPLH
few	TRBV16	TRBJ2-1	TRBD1	ASSPGQGNEQF
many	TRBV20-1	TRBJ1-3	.	SAPRGGSGNTIY
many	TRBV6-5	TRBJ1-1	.	ASSYGDVRNTEAF
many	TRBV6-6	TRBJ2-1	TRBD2	ASSYHPLAGETESSYNEQF
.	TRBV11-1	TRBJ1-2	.	ASSSTQWATYYGYT
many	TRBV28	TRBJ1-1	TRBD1	ASSPGQGGFSGEAF
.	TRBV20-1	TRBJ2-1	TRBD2	SAKKTGGLYNEQF
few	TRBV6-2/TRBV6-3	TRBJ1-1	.	ASSYPGYTEAF